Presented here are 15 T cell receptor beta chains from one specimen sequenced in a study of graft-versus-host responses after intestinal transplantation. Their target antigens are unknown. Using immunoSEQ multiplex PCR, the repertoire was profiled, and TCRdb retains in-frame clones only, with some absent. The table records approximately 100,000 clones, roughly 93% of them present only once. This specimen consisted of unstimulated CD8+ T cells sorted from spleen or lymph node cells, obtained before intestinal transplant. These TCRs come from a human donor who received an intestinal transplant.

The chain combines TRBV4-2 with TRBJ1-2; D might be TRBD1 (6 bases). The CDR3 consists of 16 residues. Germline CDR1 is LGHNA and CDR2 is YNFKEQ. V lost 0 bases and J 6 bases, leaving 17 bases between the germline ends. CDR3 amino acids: CASSQEGAGNIDGYTF. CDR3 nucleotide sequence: TGTGCCAGCAGCCAAGAGGGGGCAGGGAACATTGATGGCTACACCTTC.

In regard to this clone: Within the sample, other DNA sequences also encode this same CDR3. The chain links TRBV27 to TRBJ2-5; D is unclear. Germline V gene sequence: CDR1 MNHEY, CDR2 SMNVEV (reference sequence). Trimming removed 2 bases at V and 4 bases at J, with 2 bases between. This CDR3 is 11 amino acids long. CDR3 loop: CASSLGETQYF. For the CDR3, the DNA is TGTGCCAGCAGTTTAGGAGAGACCCAGTACTTC.

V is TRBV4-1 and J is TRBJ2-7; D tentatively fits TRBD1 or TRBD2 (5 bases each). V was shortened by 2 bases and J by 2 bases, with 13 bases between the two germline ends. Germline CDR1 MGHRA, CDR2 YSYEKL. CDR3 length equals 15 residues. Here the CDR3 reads CASSQTRGLPYEQYF. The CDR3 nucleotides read TGCGCCAGCAGCCAAACCCGGGGCCTCCCCTACGAGCAGTACTTC.

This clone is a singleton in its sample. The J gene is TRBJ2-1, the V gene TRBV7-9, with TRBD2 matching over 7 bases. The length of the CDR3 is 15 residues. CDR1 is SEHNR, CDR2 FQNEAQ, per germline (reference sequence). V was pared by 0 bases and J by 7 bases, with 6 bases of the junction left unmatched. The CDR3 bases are TGTGCCAGCAGCTTAGCGGGGGGGTACCCGAATGAGCAGTTCTTC. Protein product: CASSLAGGYPNEQFF.

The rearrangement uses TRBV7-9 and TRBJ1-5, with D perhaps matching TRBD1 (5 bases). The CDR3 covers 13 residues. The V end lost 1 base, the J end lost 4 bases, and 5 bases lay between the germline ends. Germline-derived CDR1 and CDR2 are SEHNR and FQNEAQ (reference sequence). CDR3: CASSLGQNQPQHF. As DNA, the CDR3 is TGTGCCAGCAGCTTAGGACAGAATCAGCCCCAGCATTTT. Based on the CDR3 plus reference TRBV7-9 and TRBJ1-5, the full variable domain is DTGVSQNPRHKITKRGQNVTFRCDPISEHNRLYWYRQTLGQGPEFLTYFQNEAQLEKSRLLSDRFSAERPKGSFSTLEIQRTEQGDSAMYLCASSLGQNQPQHFGDGTRLSIL.

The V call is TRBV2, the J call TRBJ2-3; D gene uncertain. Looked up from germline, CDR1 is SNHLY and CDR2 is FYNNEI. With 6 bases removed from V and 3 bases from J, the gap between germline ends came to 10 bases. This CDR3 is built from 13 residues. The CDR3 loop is CASRSPPTDTQYF. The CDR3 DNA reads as TGTGCCAGCAGGTCCCCACCTACAGATACGCAGTATTTT.

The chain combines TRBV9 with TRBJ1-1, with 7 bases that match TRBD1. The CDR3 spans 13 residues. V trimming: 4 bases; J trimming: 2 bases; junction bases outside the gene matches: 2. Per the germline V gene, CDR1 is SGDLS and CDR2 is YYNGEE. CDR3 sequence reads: CASSWDSNTEAFF. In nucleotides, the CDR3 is TGTGCCAGCAGCTGGGACAGTAACACTGAAGCTTTCTTT.

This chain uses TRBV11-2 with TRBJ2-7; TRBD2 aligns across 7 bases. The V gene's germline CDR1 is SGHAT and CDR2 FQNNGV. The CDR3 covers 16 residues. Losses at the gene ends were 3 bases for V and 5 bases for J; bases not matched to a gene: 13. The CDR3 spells CASSFWRGGQNNEQYF. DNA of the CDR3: TGTGCCAGCAGCTTCTGGAGGGGAGGGCAGAATAACGAGCAGTACTTC.

The CDR3 DNA reads TGTGCCAGCAGCTTATCGGCTTCTCCGAACACCGGGGAGCTGTTTTTT. This encodes CASSLSASPNTGELFF. V is TRBV7-6 and J is TRBJ2-2; no clear D. The V gene's germline CDR1 is SGHVS and CDR2 FNYEAQ. V dropped 2 bases and J dropped 0 bases, with 10 bases sitting between them. CDR3 size: 16 residues.

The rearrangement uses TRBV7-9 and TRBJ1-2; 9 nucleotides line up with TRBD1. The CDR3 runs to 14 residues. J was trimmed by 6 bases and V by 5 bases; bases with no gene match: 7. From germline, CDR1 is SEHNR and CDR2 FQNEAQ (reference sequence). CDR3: CASSPLDRGDGYTF. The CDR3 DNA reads TGTGCCAGCAGCCCCTTGGACAGGGGTGATGGCTACACCTTC.

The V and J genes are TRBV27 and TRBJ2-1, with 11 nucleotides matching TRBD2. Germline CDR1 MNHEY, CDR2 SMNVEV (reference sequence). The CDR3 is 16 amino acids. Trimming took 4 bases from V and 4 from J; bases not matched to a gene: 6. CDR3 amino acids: CASSSETSGVYNEQFF. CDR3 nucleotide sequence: TGTGCCAGCAGTTCCGAGACTAGCGGGGTATACAATGAGCAGTTCTTC.

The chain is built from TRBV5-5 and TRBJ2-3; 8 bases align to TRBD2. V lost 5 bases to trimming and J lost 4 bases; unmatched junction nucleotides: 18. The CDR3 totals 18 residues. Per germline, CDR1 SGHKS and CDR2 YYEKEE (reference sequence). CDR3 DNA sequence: TGTGCCAGCAGACCACAGGGTACGGGACTAGGGCGTCCAGATACGCAGTATTTT. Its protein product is CASRPQGTGLGRPDTQYF.

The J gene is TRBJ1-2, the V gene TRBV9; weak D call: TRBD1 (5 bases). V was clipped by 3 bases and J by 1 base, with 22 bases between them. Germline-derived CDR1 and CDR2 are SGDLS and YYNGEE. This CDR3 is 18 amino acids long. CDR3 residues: CASSESGNPLLLNYGYTF. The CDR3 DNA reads TGTGCCAGCAGCGAATCAGGGAACCCCCTCCTCCTTAACTATGGCTACACCTTC.

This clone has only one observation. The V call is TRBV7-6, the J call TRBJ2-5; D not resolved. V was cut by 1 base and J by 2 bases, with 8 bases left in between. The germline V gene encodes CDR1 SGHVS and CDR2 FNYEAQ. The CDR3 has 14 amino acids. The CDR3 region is CASSLGENQETQYF. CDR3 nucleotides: TGTGCCAGCAGCTTAGGGGAAAATCAAGAGACCCAGTACTTC.

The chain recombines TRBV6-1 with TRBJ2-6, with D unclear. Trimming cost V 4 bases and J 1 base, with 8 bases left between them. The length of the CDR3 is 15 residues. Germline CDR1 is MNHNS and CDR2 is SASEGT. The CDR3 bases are TGTGCCAGCAGTGCCCCTCCTTCTGGGGCCAACGTCCTGACTTTC. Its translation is CASSAPPSGANVLTF.